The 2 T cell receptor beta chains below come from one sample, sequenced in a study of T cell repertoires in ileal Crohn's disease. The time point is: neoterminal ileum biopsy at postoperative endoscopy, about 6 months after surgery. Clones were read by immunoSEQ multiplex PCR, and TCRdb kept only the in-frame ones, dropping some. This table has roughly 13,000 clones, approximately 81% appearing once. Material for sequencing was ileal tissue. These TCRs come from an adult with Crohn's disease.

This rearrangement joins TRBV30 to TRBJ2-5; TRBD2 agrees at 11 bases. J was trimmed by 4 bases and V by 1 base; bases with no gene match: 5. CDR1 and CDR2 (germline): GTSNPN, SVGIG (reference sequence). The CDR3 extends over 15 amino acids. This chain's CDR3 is CAWSGLAGSTETQYF. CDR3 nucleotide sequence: TGTGCCTGGAGTGGACTAGCGGGAAGTACAGAGACCCAGTACTTC.

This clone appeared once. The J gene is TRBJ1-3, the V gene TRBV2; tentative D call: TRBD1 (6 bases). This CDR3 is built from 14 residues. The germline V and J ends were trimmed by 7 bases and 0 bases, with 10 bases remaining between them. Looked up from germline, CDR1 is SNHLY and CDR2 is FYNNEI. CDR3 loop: CASTGQYSGNTIYF. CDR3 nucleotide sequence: TGTGCCAGCACAGGACAGTACTCTGGAAACACCATATATTTT.